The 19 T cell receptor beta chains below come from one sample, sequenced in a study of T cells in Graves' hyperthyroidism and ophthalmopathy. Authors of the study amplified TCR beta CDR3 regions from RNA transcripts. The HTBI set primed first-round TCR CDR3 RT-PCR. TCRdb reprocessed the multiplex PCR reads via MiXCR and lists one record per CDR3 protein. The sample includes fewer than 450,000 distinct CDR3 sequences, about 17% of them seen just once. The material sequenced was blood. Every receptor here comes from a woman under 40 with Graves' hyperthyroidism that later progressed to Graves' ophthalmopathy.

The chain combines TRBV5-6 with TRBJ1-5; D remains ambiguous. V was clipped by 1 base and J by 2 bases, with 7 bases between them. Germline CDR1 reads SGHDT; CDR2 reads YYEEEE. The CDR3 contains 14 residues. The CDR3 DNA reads TGTGCCAGCAGCTTGATGGAACGCAATCAGCCCCAGCATTTT. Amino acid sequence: CASSLMERNQPQHF.

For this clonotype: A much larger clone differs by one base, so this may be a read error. As DNA, the CDR3 is TGTACCAGCTCAGAGAGCGGGCAAGAGACCCAGTACTTC. It translates to CTSSESGQETQYF. The gene calls are TRBV18 and TRBJ2-5; tentative D call: TRBD2 (6 bases). Per the germline V gene, CDR1 is KGHSH and CDR2 is LQKENI. The CDR3 is made up of 13 amino acids.

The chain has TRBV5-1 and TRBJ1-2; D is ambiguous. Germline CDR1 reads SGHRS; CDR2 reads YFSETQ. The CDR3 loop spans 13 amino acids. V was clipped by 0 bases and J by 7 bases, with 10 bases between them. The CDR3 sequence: CASSLAGLVGYTF. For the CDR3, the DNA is TGCGCCAGCAGCTTGGCCGGGTTAGTTGGCTACACCTTC.

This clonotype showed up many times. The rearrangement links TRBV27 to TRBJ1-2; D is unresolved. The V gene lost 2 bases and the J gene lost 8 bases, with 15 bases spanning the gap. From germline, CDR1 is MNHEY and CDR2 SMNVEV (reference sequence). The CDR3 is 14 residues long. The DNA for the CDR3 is TGTGCCAGCAGTTTAGGGGTAGGCGCTGGCGGCTACACCTTC. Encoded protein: CASSLGVGAGGYTF.

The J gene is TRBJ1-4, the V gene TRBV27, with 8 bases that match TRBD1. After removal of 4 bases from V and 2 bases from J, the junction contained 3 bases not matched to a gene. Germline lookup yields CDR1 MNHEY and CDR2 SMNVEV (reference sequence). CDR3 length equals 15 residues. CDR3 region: CASSSRGRTNEKLFF. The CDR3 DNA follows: TGTGCCAGCAGTTCCAGGGGGCGGACTAATGAAAAACTGTTTTTT.

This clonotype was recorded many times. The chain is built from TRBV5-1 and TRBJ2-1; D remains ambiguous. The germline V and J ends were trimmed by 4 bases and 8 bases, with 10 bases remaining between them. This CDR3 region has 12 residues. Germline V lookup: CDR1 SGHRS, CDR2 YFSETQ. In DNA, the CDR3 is TGCGCCAGCAGCCTGGCCCGAGATGAGCAGTTCTTC. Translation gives CASSLARDEQFF.

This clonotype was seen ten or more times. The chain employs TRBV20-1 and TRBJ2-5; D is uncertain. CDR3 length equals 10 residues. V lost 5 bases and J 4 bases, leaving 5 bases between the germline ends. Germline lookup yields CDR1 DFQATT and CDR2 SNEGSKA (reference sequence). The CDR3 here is CSAPTETQYF. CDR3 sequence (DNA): TGCAGTGCTCCGACAGAGACCCAGTACTTC.

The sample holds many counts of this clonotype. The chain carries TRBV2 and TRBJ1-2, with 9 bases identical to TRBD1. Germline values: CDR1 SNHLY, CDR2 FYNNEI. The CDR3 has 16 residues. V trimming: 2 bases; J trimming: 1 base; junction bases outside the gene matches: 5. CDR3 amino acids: CASSERDRVFNYGYTF. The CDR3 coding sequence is TGTGCCAGCAGTGAACGGGACAGGGTCTTTAACTATGGCTACACCTTC.

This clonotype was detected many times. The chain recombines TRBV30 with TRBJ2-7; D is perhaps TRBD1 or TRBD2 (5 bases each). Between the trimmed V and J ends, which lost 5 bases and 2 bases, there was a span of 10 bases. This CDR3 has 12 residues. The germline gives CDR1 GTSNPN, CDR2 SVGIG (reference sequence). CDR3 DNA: TGTGCCTGGGGTAGGGGAGCCTACGAGCAGTACTTC. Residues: CAWGRGAYEQYF.

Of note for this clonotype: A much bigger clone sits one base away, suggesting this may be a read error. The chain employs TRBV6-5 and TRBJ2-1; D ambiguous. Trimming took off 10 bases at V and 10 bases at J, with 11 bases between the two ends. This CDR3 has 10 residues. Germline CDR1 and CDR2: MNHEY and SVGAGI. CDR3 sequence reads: CAIRKGEQFF. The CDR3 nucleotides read TGTGCCATCAGGAAAGGCGAGCAGTTCTTC.

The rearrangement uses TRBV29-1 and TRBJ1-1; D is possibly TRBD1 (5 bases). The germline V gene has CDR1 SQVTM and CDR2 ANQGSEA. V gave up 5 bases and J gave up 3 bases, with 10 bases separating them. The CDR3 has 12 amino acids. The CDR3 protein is CSVTTAHTEAFF. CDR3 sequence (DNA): TGCAGCGTTACGACAGCGCACACTGAAGCTTTCTTT.

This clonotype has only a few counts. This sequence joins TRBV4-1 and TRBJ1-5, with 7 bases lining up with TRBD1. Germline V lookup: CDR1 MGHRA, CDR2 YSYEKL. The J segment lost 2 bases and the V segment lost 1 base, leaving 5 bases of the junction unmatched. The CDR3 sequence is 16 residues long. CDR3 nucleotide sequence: TGCGCCAGCAGCCAAGTAACAGGGGTGGGCAATCAGCCCCAGCATTTT. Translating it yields CASSQVTGVGNQPQHF.

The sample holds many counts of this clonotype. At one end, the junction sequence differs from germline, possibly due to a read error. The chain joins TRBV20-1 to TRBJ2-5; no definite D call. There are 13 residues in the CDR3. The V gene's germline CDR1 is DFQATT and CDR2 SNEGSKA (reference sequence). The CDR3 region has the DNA TGCAGTGCAAGAGACGTAAAATCGGGCACCCAGTACTTC. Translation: CSARDVKSGTQYF.

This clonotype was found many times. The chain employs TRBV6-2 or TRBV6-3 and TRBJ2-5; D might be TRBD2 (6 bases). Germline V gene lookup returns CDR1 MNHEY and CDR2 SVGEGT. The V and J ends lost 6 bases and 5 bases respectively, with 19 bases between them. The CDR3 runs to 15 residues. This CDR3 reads CASRTNSGTWETQYF. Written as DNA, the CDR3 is TGTGCCAGCAGGACCAATAGCGGAACGTGGGAGACCCAGTACTTC.

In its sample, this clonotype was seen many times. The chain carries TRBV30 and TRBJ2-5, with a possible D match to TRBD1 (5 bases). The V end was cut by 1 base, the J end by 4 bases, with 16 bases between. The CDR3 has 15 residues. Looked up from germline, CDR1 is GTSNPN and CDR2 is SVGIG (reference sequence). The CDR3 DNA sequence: TGTGCCTGGAGTGCGCAAGGGGCGATTGGAGAGACCCAGTACTTC. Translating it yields CAWSAQGAIGETQYF.

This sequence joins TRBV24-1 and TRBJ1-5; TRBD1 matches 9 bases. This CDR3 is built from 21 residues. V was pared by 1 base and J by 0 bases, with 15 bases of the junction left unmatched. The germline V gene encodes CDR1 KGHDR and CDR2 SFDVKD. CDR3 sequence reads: CATSDFGRDRVTIYSNQPQHF. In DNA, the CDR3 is TGTGCCACCAGTGATTTCGGGCGGGACAGGGTTACGATTTATAGCAATCAGCCCCAGCATTTT.

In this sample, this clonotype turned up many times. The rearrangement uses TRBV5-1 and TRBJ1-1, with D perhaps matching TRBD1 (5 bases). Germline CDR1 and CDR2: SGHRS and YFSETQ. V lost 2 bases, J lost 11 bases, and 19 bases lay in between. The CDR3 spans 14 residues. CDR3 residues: CASSLSSQKGRAFF. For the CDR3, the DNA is TGCGCCAGCAGCTTAAGTTCGCAGAAGGGACGTGCTTTCTTT.

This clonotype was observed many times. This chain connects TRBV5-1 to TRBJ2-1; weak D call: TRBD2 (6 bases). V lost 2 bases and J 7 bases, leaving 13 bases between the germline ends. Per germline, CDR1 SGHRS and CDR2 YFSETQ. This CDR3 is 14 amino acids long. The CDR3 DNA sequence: TGCGCCAGCAGCTTAGGAGGGTTTGGAAATGAGCAGTTCTTC. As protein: CASSLGGFGNEQFF.

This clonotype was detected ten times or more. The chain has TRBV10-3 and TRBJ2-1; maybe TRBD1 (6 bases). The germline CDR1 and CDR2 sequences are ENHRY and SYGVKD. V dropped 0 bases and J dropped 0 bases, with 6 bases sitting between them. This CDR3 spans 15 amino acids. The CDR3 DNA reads TGTGCCATCAGTGAGTCAGGGGGCTCCTACAATGAGCAGTTCTTC. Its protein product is CAISESGGSYNEQFF.